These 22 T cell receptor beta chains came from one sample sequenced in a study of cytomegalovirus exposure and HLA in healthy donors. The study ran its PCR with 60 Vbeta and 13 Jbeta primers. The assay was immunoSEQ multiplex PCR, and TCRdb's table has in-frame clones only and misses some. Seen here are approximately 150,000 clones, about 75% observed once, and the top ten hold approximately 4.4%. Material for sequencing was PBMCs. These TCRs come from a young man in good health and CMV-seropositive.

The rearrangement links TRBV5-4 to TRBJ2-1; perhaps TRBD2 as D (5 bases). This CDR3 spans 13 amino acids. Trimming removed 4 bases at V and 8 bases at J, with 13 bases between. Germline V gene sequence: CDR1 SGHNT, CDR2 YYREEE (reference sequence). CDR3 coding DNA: TGTGCCAGCAGCCGGACTCCTGGCGATGAGCAGTTCTTC. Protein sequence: CASSRTPGDEQFF. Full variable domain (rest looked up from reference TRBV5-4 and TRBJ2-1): ETGVTQSPTHLIKTRGQQVTLRCSSQSGHNTVSWYQQALGQGPQFIFQYYREEENGRGNFPPRFSGLQFPNYSSELNVNALELDDSALYLCASSRTPGDEQFFGPGTRLTVL.

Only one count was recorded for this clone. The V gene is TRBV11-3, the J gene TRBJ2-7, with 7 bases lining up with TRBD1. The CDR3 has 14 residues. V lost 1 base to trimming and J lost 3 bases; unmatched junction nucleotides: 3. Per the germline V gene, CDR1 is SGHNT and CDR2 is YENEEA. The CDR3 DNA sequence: TGTGCCAGCAGCTTAGGACAGGGAGTCTACGAGCAGTACGTC. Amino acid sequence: CASSLGQGVYEQYV.

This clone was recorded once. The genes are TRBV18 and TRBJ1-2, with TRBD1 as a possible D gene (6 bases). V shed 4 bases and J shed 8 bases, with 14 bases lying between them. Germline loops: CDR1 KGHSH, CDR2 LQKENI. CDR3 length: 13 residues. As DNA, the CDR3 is TGTGCCAGCTCACTTCAGGCAGGGGACGGCTACACCTTC. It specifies CASSLQAGDGYTF.

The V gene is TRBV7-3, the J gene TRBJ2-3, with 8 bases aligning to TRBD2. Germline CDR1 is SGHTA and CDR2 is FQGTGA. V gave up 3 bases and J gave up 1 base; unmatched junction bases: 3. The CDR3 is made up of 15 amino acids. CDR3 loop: CASSLVSGGTDTQYF. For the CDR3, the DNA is TGTGCCAGCAGCTTGGTTAGCGGGGGCACAGATACGCAGTATTTT.

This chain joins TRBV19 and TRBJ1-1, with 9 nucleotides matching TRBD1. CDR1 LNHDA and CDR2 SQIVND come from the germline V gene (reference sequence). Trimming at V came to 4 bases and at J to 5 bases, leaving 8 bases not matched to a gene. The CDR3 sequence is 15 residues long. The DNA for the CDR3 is TGTGCCAGTAGTACAGGGGGACAGGGAGGAACTGAAGCTTTCTTT. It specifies CASSTGGQGGTEAFF.

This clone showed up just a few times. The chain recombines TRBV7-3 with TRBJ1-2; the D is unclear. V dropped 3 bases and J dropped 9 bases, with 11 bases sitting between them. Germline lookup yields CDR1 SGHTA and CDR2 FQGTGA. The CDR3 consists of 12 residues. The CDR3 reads CASSLGGQSYTF. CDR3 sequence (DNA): TGTGCCAGCAGCTTGGGTGGGCAGAGCTACACCTTC.

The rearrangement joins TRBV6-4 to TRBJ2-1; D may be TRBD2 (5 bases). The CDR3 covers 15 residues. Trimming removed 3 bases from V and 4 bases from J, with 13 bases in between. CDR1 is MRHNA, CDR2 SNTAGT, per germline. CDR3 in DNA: TGTGCCAGCAGTGAGGGTGGCGGGCAATACAATGAGCAGTTCTTC. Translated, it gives CASSEGGGQYNEQFF.

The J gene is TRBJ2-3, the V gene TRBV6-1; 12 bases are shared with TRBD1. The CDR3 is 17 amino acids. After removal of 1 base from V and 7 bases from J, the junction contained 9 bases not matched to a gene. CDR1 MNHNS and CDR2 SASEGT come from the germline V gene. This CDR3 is CASSEVPPGQGANTQYF. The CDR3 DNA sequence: TGTGCCAGCAGTGAAGTACCCCCGGGACAGGGGGCTAATACGCAGTATTTT.

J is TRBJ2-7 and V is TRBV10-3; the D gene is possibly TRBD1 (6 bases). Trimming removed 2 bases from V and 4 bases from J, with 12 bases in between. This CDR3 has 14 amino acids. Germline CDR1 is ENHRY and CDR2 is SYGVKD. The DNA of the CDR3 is TGTGCCATCAGTGAGGAACAGGGAGATTACGAGCAGTACGTC. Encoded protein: CAISEEQGDYEQYV.

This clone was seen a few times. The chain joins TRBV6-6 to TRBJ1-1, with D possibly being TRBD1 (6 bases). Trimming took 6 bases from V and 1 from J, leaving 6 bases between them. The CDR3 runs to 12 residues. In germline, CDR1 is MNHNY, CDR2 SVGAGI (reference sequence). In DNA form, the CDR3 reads TGTGCCAGCAGGACAGGGAACACTGAAGCTTTCTTT. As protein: CASRTGNTEAFF.

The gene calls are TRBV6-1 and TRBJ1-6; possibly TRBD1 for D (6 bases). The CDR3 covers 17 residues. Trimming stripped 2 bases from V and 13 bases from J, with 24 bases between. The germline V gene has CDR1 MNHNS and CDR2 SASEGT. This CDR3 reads CASSETPSGTSFDPLHF. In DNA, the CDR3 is TGTGCCAGCAGTGAAACCCCCTCCGGGACAAGTTTCGACCCCCTCCACTTT.

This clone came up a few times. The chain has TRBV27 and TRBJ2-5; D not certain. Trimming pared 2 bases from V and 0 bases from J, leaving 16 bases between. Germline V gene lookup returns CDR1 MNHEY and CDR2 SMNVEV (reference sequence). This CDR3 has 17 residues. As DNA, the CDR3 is TGTGCCAGCAGTTTACCCCTAGAACCAGAGTACCAAGAGACCCAGTACTTC. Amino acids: CASSLPLEPEYQETQYF.

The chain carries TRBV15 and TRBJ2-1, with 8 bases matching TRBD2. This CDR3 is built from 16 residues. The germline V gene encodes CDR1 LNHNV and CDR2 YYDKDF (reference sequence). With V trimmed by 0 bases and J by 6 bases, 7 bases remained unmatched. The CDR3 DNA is TGTGCCACCAGCAGAGATACAACTAGCGGAACCAATGAGCAGTTCTTC. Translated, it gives CATSRDTTSGTNEQFF.

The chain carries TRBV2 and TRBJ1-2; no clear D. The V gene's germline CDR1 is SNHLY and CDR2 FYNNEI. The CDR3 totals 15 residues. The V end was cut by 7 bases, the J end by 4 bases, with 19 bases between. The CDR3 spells CASKDSNQAVYGYTF. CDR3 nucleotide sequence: TGTGCCAGCAAGGACTCCAACCAGGCGGTCTATGGCTACACCTTC.

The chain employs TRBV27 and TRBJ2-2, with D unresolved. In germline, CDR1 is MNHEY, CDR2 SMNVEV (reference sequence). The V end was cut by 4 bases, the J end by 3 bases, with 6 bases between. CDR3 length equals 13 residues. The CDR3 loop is CASSWAYTGELFF. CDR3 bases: TGTGCCAGCAGTTGGGCCTACACCGGGGAGCTGTTTTTT.

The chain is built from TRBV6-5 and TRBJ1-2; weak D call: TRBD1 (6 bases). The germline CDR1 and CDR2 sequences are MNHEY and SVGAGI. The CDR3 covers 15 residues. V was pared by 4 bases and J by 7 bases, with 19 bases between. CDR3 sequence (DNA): TGTGCCAGCAGTTCCTCCTACGGACAGTTTGTTGGCTACACCTTC. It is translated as CASSSSYGQFVGYTF.

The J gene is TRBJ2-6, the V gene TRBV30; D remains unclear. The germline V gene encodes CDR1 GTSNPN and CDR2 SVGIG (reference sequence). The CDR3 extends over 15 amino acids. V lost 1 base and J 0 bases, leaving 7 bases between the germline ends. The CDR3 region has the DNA TGTGCCTGGAGTGCCCTGAGCTCTGGGGCCAACGTCCTGACTTTC. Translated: CAWSALSSGANVLTF.

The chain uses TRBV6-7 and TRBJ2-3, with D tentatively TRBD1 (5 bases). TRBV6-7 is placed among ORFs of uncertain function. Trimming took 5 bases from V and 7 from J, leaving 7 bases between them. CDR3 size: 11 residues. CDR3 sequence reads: CASSRQNTQYF. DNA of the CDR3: TGTGCCAGCAGTCGACAGAATACGCAGTATTTT.

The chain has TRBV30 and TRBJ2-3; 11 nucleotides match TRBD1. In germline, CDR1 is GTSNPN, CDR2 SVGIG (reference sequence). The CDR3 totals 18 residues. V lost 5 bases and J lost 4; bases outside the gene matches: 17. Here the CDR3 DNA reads TGTGCCTGGTCGGTCGTGTTTGGGACAGGGGGACCCTCAGATACGCAGTATTTT. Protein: CAWSVVFGTGGPSDTQYF.

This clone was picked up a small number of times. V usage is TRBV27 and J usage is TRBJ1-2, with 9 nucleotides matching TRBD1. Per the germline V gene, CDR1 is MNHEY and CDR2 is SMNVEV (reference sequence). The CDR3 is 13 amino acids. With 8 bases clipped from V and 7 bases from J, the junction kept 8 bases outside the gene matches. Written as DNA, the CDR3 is TGTGCCAGCGGACCACAGGGGGCGCGTGGCTACACCTTC. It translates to CASGPQGARGYTF.

The CDR3 coding sequence is TGTGCCAGCTCACCACCGGCGGTATATGGGGCCAACGTCCTGACTTTC. This encodes CASSPPAVYGANVLTF. The genes are TRBV18 and TRBJ2-6; D not certain. CDR1 is KGHSH, CDR2 LQKENI, per germline. The ends were cut back, 0 bases at V and 3 bases at J, with 9 bases in the middle. The CDR3 runs 16 residues.

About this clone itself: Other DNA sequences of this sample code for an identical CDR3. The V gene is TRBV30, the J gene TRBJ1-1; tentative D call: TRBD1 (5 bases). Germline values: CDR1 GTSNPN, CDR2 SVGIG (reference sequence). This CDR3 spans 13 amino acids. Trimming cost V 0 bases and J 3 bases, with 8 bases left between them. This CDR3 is CAWSVRGDTEAFF. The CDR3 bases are TGTGCCTGGAGTGTTCGGGGGGACACTGAAGCTTTCTTT. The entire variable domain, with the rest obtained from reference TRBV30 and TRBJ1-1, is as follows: SQTIHQWPATLVQPVGSPLSLECTVEGTSNPNLYWYRQAAGRGLQLLFYSVGIGQISSEVPQNLSASRPQDRQFILSSKKLLLSDSGFYLCAWSVRGDTEAFFGQGTRLTVV.